Below, 24 T cell receptor beta chains from the same sample are listed, as sequenced in a study of CD8 T cells in ankylosing spondylitis. TCRdb recomputed calls from the 5' RACE reads with MiXCR, one row per CDR3 protein. The profile covers under 300,000 distinct CDR3 sequences, with about 20% appearing a single time and around 33% taken by the ten largest. Sequencing input: blood, either unsorted or a sorted T cell fraction (not recorded which). All receptors derive from a male donor with ankylosing spondylitis or in good health (not recorded which).

The V gene is TRBV12-5, the J gene TRBJ2-7; D ambiguous. The germline CDR1 and CDR2 sequences are LGHNT and FRNRAP. Trimming took 2 bases from V and 5 from J, leaving 10 bases between them. The CDR3 runs to 13 residues. CDR3 sequence reads: CASGLSPPNEQYF. Here the CDR3 DNA reads TGTGCTAGTGGTTTGTCCCCACCGAACGAGCAGTACTTC.

This clonotype was observed many times. This rearrangement joins TRBV29-1 to TRBJ1-2; 9 bases line up with TRBD1. There are 14 residues in the CDR3. Germline V lookup: CDR1 SQVTM, CDR2 ANQGSEA. V lost 5 bases to trimming and J lost 1 base; unmatched junction nucleotides: 5. The DNA for the CDR3 is TGCAGCGTTAATTCGGGACAGGGTAACTATGGCTACACCTTC. It codes for CSVNSGQGNYGYTF. Full variable domain (rest looked up from reference TRBV29-1 and TRBJ1-2): SAVISQKPSRDICQRGTSLTIQCQVDSQVTMMFWYRQQPGQSLTLIATANQGSEATYESGFVIDKFPISRPNLTFSTLTVSNMSPEDSSIYLCSVNSGQGNYGYTFGSGTRLTVV.

The chain couples TRBV4-3 to TRBJ2-3; TRBD2 agrees at 7 bases. The V gene's germline CDR1 is LGHNA and CDR2 YSLEER. Losses at the gene ends were 0 bases for V and 1 base for J; bases not matched to a gene: 7. The CDR3 spans 17 residues. CDR3: CASSQEGTSDRTDTQYF. The CDR3 DNA is TGCGCCAGCAGCCAAGAAGGAACTAGCGACCGCACAGATACGCAGTATTTT.

This clonotype was seen more than once but under ten times. This chain joins TRBV20-1 and TRBJ2-1, with 10 nucleotides matching TRBD2. The germline V gene has CDR1 DFQATT and CDR2 SNEGSKA (reference sequence). The length of the CDR3 is 14 residues. With 6 bases clipped from V and 5 bases from J, the junction kept 7 bases outside the gene matches. CDR3 nucleotides: TGCAGTGCAGCCCTTAGCGGGAGGCACAATGAGCAGTTCTTC. The encoded protein is CSAALSGRHNEQFF.

This CDR3 reads CASSEPGESDEQYF. CDR3 bases: TGCGCCAGCAGCGAACCAGGGGAATCCGACGAGCAGTACTTC. The chain uses TRBV5-1 and TRBJ2-7; D possibly corresponds to TRBD1 (6 bases). V was pared by 4 bases and J by 5 bases, with 16 bases between. The germline V gene encodes CDR1 SGHRS and CDR2 YFSETQ. The CDR3 runs 14 residues.

The J gene is TRBJ2-2, the V gene TRBV29-1; D is uncertain. The CDR3 has 12 amino acids. CDR1 and CDR2 from the germline V gene are SQVTM and ANQGSEA. V was pared by 2 bases and J by 6 bases, with 7 bases between. CDR3: CSVEQLPGELFF. The CDR3 DNA reads as TGCAGCGTTGAACAGTTACCCGGGGAGCTGTTTTTT.

This clonotype came up many times. The chain carries TRBV7-2 and TRBJ2-7; TRBD2 aligns across 8 bases. The CDR3 is made up of 16 amino acids. Germline V gene sequence: CDR1 SGHTA, CDR2 FQGNSA. V lost 1 base and J lost 5; bases outside the gene matches: 10. As DNA, the CDR3 is TGTGCCAGCAGCTTAGTGGCCAGCGGGAGTATGGACGAGCAGTACTTC. Protein sequence: CASSLVASGSMDEQYF.

The rearrangement links TRBV29-1 to TRBJ1-1; D uncertain. The germline V gene encodes CDR1 SQVTM and CDR2 ANQGSEA. This CDR3 has 13 residues. V lost 4 bases to trimming and J lost 4 bases, with 13 bases between them. DNA for the CDR3: TGCAGCGTTGTCGCAGGTGAGGCCACTGAAGCTTTCTTT. Translation gives CSVVAGEATEAFF.

This rearrangement joins TRBV6-1 to TRBJ1-1; D is possibly TRBD1 (6 bases). This CDR3 is 18 amino acids long. V was pared by 7 bases and J by 0 bases, with 24 bases between. CDR1 and CDR2 from the germline V gene are MNHNS and SASEGT. The DNA of the CDR3 is TGTGCCAGCACCCGAGGGGGGCGGGACAACCCCATGAACACTGAAGCTTTCTTT. Protein sequence: CASTRGGRDNPMNTEAFF.

The V and J genes are TRBV6-1 and TRBJ2-1; 12 bases agree with TRBD2. Germline assignment: CDR1 MNHNS and CDR2 SASEGT. This CDR3 region has 16 residues. With 6 bases clipped from V and 6 bases from J, the junction kept 9 bases outside the gene matches. In DNA form, the CDR3 reads TGTGCCAGCAGACTCCCTGGACTAGCGGGGCGCAATGAGCAGTTCTTC. Amino acids: CASRLPGLAGRNEQFF.

This clonotype showed up many times. One end of the junction fails to match germline, which may point to a read error. This chain connects TRBV6-1 to TRBJ2-6; D possibly corresponds to TRBD1 (5 bases). There are 18 residues in the CDR3. Germline values: CDR1 MNHNS, CDR2 SASEGT. CDR3: CAISEAGQGFSGANVLTF. For the CDR3, the DNA is TGTGCCATCAGTGAAGCAGGGCAAGGTTTCTCTGGGGCCAACGTCCTGACTTTC.

A few counts support this clonotype. The rearrangement uses TRBV5-1 and TRBJ2-7, with 10 bases identical to TRBD1. With V trimmed by 3 bases and J by 0 bases, 6 bases remained unmatched. This CDR3 region has 16 residues. The germline gives CDR1 SGHRS, CDR2 YFSETQ. CDR3 DNA: TGCGCCAGCAGCTCAGACAGGGGGCACAGCTCCTACGAGCAGTACTTC. It translates to CASSSDRGHSSYEQYF.

This clonotype was counted many times. This chain connects TRBV7-9 to TRBJ2-7; D call uncertain. V dropped 4 bases and J dropped 3 bases, with 7 bases sitting between them. The CDR3 loop spans 12 amino acids. The germline V gene has CDR1 SEHNR and CDR2 FQNEAQ (reference sequence). In DNA form, the CDR3 reads TGTGCCAGCAGCTCAGTAAGCTACGAGCAGTACTTC. It specifies CASSSVSYEQYF.

This chain uses TRBV25-1 with TRBJ2-1; possible D gene TRBD2, 6 bases. Trimming left V 3 bases short and J 6 bases short, with 15 bases between. Germline loops: CDR1 MGHDK, CDR2 SYGVNS. This CDR3 is 15 amino acids long. The CDR3 nucleotides read TGTGCCAGCAGTGAGGGGCCGGGACTGGGCAATGAGCAGTTCTTC. Protein product: CASSEGPGLGNEQFF.

The rearrangement joins TRBV4-1 to TRBJ2-1; TRBD2 matches 11 bases. In germline, CDR1 is MGHRA, CDR2 YSYEKL. The CDR3 length is 15 residues. J gave up 5 bases and V 4 bases, and 4 bases lay outside the gene matches. CDR3 bases: TGCGCCAGCAGCCCCGGGACTAGCGGCGACAATGAGCAGTTCTTC. It specifies CASSPGTSGDNEQFF.

This chain connects TRBV4-1 to TRBJ2-6; 7 bases map to TRBD1. The ends lost 4 bases at V and 5 bases at J; junction bases unmatched: 5. The length of the CDR3 is 15 residues. Per the germline V gene, CDR1 is MGHRA and CDR2 is YSYEKL. The CDR3 reads CASSPEDRRANVLTF. The CDR3 DNA reads TGCGCCAGCAGCCCGGAGGACAGGAGGGCCAACGTCCTGACTTTC.

The CDR3 nucleotides read TGTGCCAGCAGCCAAGAGCCAGGACTAGCAAACGCATACAATGAGCAGTTCTTC. This translates into CASSQEPGLANAYNEQFF. This rearrangement joins TRBV3-1 to TRBJ2-1; 8 bases are a match to TRBD2. Germline V CDR1 and CDR2: LGHDT, YNNKEL (reference sequence). The CDR3 length is 18 residues. The ends lost 0 bases at V and 4 bases at J; junction bases unmatched: 11.

The V and J genes are TRBV6-5 and TRBJ2-1, with 9 bases that match TRBD2. Germline loops: CDR1 MNHEY, CDR2 SVGAGI. The CDR3 loop spans 15 amino acids. The V segment lost 2 bases and the J segment 7 bases; nucleotides outside the gene matches: 6. DNA of the CDR3: TGTGCCAGCAGTTACGGGCTAGCGGGATTGAATGAGCAGTTCTTC. It translates to CASSYGLAGLNEQFF.

This clonotype has a handful of counts. The rearrangement joins TRBV12-3 or TRBV12-4 to TRBJ2-7; tentatively, D is TRBD2 (6 bases). Trimming took off 10 bases at V and 2 bases at J, with 18 bases between the two ends. The CDR3 totals 14 residues. The CDR3 coding sequence is TGTGCCACCTGGGGAGGTAGGATACCCTACGAGCAGTACTTC. This translates into CATWGGRIPYEQYF.

This clonotype turned up a few times. The rearrangement joins TRBV29-1 to TRBJ2-7; D possibly corresponds to TRBD2 (5 bases). There are 17 residues in the CDR3. Trimming left V 2 bases short and J 0 bases short, with 20 bases between. Germline assignment: CDR1 SQVTM and CDR2 ANQGSEA. The CDR3 protein is CSVEKLEVVRSSYEQYF. The CDR3 coding sequence is TGCAGCGTTGAAAAGTTGGAGGTGGTGCGGAGCTCCTACGAGCAGTACTTC.

This clonotype was seen ten or more times. V and J are TRBV29-1 and TRBJ2-7, with D possibly TRBD1 on 5 matching bases. Germline CDR1 and CDR2: SQVTM and ANQGSEA. The CDR3 extends over 13 amino acids. V was clipped by 4 bases and J by 4 bases, with 14 bases between them. The CDR3 sequence is CSVGEGVDYEQYF. DNA of the CDR3: TGCAGCGTTGGTGAAGGGGTCGATTACGAGCAGTACTTC.

The chain couples TRBV6-2 or TRBV6-3 to TRBJ1-2; D perhaps matches TRBD1 (5 bases). This CDR3 comprises 20 residues. The V end was cut by 4 bases, the J end by 3 bases, with 30 bases between. The germline V gene encodes CDR1 MNHEY and CDR2 SVGEGT. The CDR3 loop is CASSSRDGSRDRSGDYGYTF. The DNA of the CDR3 is TGTGCCAGCAGTTCCCGGGACGGCTCCCGCGACCGCAGCGGCGACTATGGCTACACCTTC.

This clonotype showed up many times. J is TRBJ2-1 and V is TRBV7-2; D is ambiguous. This CDR3 region has 14 residues. Germline lookup yields CDR1 SGHTA and CDR2 FQGNSA. V lost 1 base and J 7 bases, leaving 11 bases between the germline ends. CDR3 sequence: CASSLVLTSNEQFF. DNA for the CDR3: TGTGCCAGCAGCTTAGTGCTGACCTCTAATGAGCAGTTCTTC.

This clonotype has just a few counts. This rearrangement joins TRBV11-2 to TRBJ2-1, with 8 bases that match TRBD2. The ends lost 5 bases at V and 7 bases at J; junction bases unmatched: 13. CDR1 SGHAT and CDR2 FQNNGV come from the germline V gene. The CDR3 runs 16 residues. The CDR3 spells CASSGTSGPVGNEQFF. In DNA, the CDR3 is TGTGCCAGCAGCGGAACTAGCGGACCGGTGGGAAATGAGCAGTTCTTC.